The entry that follows covers one T cell receptor beta chain sequence. The data stem from a study of blood T cell repertoires in COVID-19. As originally analysed: Reference gene primer amplification yielded estimated nucleated cell counts. Sequencing used immunoSEQ multiplex PCR; TCRdb keeps in-frame clones, though not all of them. V and J calls and clone size are given by that table; D and trimming were obtained from the DNA. Here the sample spans 200,000 to 300,000 clones, around 84% being singletons. Sequencing was done on a sample of peripheral blood. The receptor comes from a man between 60 and 75 years old with acute or convalescent COVID-19.

The CDR3 reads CASSQDELAGSHEQFF. CDR3 DNA: TGTGCCAGCAGCCAAGATGAGTTAGCTGGATCCCATGAGCAGTTCTTC. The V and J genes are TRBV4-2 and TRBJ2-1; D is ambiguous. Trimming pared 0 bases from V and 8 bases from J, leaving 17 bases between. There are 16 residues in the CDR3. Germline CDR1 and CDR2: LGHNA and YNFKEQ.